These T cell receptor beta chains were read from a single sample in a study of regulatory and conventional T cells in RAG deficiency. Some clones are missing from TCRdb's copy, which holds only in-frame ones; the method was immunoSEQ multiplex PCR. The table lists 30,000 to 40,000 clones, about 80% of them singletons. These data were also filed under a second study, of regulatory T cells.

The sequenced material came from CD4+ effector T cells sorted from blood. The receptors come from a human donor in good health. CDR3s include the opening cysteine and the closing phenylalanine or tryptophan. Some rows have no size entry. The others give once, few or many, or a class for an expanded clone.

V gene	clone size	J gene	CDR3 protein
TRBV4-2	.	TRBJ2-2	CASSQGTGHNTGELFF
TRBV2	.	TRBJ1-5	CASRAYNQPQHF
TRBV6-1	.	TRBJ1-5	CASKYDSNQPQHF
TRBV30	.	TRBJ2-5	CAWSVSGETQYF
TRBV30	.	TRBJ2-2	CAWSGRWASITGELFF
TRBV7-2	.	TRBJ2-4	CASSPRGGVTIQYF
TRBV28	.	TRBJ2-7	CASRRRSYEQYF
TRBV28	.	TRBJ2-1	CASSHGVGYNEQFF
TRBV11-2	.	TRBJ2-4	CASSLVEPLAKNIQYF
TRBV6-1	.	TRBJ1-2	CASRMPGHIYGYTF
TRBV27	few	TRBJ2-7	CASSLRGEQYF
TRBV28	.	TRBJ2-5	CASSFIKRGGLETQYF